Listed here is a single TCR beta chain. CDR1 is SGHTA and CDR2 is FQGNSA in the germline V gene. This CDR3 is 15 amino acids long. Trimming cost V 5 bases and J 5 bases; bases outside gene matches: 6. This sample is part of a study of blood T cell repertoires in COVID-19. About the research overall: The samples span acute and convalescent COVID-19 from the United States, Italy and Spain. In each case, the material was cDNA or gDNA derived from T cells, B-cell-depleted T cells, or PBMCs.

Recruitment covered about 26 US areas and drew participants whose ages spanned roughly 18 to 90 years. Cohorts were determined from participant-reported clinical history. Here immunoSEQ multiplex PCR was the method, and the copy in TCRdb shows in-frame clones only, minus some. The sample has roughly 250,000 clones; 80% to 90% are singletons. The V and J genes are TRBV7-2 and TRBJ1-4, with 9 bases that match TRBD1. The receptor was isolated from a woman between 40 and 55 years old who had been exposed to COVID-19. Source material: PBMCs or T cells enriched from blood (not recorded which). The CDR3 bases are TGTGCCAGCAGCCCCGGGACAGGGAGAAATGAAAAACTGTTTTTT. It encodes CASSPGTGRNEKLFF.